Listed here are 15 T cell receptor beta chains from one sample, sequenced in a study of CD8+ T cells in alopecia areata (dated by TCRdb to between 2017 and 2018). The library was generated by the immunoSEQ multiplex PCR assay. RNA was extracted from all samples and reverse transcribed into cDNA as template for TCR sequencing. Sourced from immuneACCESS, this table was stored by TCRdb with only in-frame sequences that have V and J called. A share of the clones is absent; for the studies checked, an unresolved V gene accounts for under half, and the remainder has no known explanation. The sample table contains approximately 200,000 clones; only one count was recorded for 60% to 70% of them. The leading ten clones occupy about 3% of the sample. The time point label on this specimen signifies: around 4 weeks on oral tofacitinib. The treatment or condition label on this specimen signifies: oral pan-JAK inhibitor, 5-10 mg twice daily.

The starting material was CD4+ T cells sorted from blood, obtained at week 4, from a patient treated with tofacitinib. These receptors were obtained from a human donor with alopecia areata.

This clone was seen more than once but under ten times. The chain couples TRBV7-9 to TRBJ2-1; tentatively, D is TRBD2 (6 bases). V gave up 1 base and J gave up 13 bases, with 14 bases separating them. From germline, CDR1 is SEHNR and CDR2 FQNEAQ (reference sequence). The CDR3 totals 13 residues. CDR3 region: CASSLDGGGSQFF. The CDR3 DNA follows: TGTGCCAGCAGCTTAGATGGAGGAGGGTCACAGTTCTTC.

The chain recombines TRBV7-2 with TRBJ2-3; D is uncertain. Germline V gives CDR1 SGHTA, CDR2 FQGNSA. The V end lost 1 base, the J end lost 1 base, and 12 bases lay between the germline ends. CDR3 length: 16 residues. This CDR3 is CASSLVADPGTDTQYF. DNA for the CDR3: TGTGCCAGCAGCTTAGTGGCTGATCCTGGCACAGATACGCAGTATTTT.

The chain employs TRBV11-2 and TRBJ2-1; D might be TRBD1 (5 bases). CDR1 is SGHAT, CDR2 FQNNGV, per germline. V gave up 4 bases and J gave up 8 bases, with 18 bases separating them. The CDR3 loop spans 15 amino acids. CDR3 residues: CASSSPGKKGYEQFF. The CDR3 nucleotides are TGTGCCAGCAGCTCCCCAGGGAAGAAAGGCTATGAGCAGTTCTTC.

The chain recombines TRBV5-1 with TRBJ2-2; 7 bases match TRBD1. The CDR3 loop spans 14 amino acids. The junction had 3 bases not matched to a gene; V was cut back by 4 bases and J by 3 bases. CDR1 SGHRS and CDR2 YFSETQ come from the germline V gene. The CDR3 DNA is TGCGCCAGCAGCCGGGACAGAGACACCGGGGAGCTGTTTTTT. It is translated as CASSRDRDTGELFF.

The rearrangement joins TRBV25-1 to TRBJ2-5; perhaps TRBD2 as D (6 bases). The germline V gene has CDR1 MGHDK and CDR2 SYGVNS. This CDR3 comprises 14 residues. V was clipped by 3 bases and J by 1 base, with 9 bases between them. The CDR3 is CASSDWGGQETQYF. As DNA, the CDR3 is TGTGCCAGCAGTGATTGGGGAGGCCAAGAGACCCAGTACTTC.

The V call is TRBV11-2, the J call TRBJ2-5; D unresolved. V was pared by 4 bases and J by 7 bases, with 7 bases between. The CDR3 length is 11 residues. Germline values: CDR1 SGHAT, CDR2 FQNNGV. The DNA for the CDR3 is TGTGCCAGCAGCTCGGTCGGGACCCAGTACTTC. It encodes CASSSVGTQYF.

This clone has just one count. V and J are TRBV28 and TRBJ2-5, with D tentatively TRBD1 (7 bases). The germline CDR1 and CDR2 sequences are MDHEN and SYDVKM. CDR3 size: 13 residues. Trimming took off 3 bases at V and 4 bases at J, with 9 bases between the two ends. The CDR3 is CASSFQGGETQYF. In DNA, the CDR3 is TGTGCCAGCAGTTTTCAGGGGGGAGAGACCCAGTACTTC.

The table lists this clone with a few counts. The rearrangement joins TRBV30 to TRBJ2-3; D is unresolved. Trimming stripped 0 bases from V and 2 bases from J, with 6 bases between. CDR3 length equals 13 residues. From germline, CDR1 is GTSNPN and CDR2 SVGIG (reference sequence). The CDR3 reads CAWSVGTTDTQYF. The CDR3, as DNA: TGTGCCTGGAGTGTAGGCACCACAGATACGCAGTATTTT.

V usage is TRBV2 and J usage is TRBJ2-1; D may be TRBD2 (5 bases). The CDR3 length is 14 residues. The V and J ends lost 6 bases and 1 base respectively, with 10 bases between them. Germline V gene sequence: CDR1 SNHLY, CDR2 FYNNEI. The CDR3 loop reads CASSPGGSYNEQFF. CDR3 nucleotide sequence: TGTGCCAGCAGCCCGGGCGGGTCCTACAATGAGCAGTTCTTC.

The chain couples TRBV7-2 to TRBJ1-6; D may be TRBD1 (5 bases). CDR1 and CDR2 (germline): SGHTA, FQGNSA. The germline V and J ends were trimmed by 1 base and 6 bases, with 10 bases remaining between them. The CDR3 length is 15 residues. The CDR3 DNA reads TGTGCCAGCAGCTTAGAGAGCAGGGTTAATTCACCCCTCCACTTT. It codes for CASSLESRVNSPLHF.

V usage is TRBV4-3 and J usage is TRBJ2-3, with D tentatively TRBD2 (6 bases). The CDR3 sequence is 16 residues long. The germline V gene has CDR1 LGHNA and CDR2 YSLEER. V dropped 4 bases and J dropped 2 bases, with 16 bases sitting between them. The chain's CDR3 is CASSLGLWGDTDTQYF. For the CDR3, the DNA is TGCGCCAGCAGCCTAGGTTTGTGGGGGGACACAGATACGCAGTATTTT.

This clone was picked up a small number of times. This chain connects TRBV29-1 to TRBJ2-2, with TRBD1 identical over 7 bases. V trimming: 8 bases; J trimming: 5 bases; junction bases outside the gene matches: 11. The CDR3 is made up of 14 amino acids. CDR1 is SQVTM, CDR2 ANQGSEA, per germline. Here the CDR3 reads CSIPGTEGTGELFF. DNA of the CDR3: TGCAGCATCCCCGGGACAGAGGGGACCGGGGAGCTGTTTTTT.

CDR3 sequence reads: CSAGPETQYF. The CDR3 bases are TGCAGCGCGGGGCCAGAGACCCAGTACTTC. This chain uses TRBV29-1 with TRBJ2-5; D might be TRBD1 or TRBD2, each matching 5 bases. V was shortened by 7 bases and J by 4 bases, with 7 bases between the two germline ends. This CDR3 comprises 10 residues. Germline lookup yields CDR1 SQVTM and CDR2 ANQGSEA.

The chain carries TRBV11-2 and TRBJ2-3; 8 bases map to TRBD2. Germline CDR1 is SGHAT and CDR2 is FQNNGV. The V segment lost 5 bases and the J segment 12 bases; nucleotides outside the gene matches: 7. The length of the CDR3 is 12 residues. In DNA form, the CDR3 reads TGTGCCAGCAGCGGGGGTAGCGGGGACCAGTATTTT. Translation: CASSGGSGDQYF.

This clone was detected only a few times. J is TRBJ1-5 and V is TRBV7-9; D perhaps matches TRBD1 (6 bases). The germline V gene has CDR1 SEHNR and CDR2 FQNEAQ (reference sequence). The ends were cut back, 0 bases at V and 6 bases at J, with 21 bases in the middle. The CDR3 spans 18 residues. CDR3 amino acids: CASSLAPWGRGEGQPQHF. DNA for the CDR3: TGTGCCAGCAGCTTAGCGCCGTGGGGCAGGGGAGAAGGTCAGCCCCAGCATTTT.